This T cell receptor beta chain originates from a study of early T cells in non-severe SARS-CoV-2 infection. For the study at large: It was bulk RNA from unsorted whole blood that was sequenced, and the chains were unpaired.

Germline V gene sequence: CDR1 MDHEN, CDR2 SYDVKM. Trimming cost V 10 bases and J 1 base, with 10 bases left between them. The CDR3 sequence is 12 residues long. Using its own MiXCR run on the 5' RACE reads, TCRdb lists one record per CDR3 protein. The sample shows roughly 100,000 distinct CDR3 sequences, about 12% of them seen only once. This clonotype was sampled from an adult who was a healthcare worker with PCR-confirmed SARS-CoV-2 infection or an uninfected control (not recorded which). Sequences were obtained from whole blood. The chain joins TRBV28 to TRBJ1-1; D is unresolved. The CDR3 loop reads CAIKGPNTEAFF. DNA for the CDR3: TGTGCCATCAAAGGACCGAACACTGAAGCTTTCTTT.